This T cell receptor beta chain was recovered during a study of cytomegalovirus exposure and HLA in healthy donors. Study context: A previous analysis identified 95 million to 140 million unique TCR beta sequences derived from some 170 million T cells. Study results and caveats: Within an earlier analysis, most TCR beta V segments proved productive either about 87% or about 30% of the time. Highly shared sequence variants in one cluster were likely a sequencing artifact.

A few counts support this clone. Its antigen is undetermined. The PCR made use of 60 Vbeta and 13 Jbeta primers. Only in-frame clones appear in the TCRdb table, and some are missing; sequencing was by immunoSEQ multiplex PCR. Seen here are 85,000 to 100,000 clones, about 81% observed once, and the top ten hold 4.1%. Germline V gene sequence: CDR1 SGHAT, CDR2 FQNNGV. This CDR3 is built from 13 residues. V was clipped by 5 bases and J by 5 bases; unmatched bases: 4. This receptor was identified in a woman aged 40 to 55 in good health and CMV-seropositive. Sequencing was performed on PBMCs. The genes are TRBV11-2 and TRBJ1-1; 8 bases agree with TRBD1. DNA for the CDR3: TGTGCCAGCAGCCTCAGGGGGCAAACTGAAGCTTTCTTT. This gives the protein CASSLRGQTEAFF. The full variable domain, rest sourced from reference TRBV11-2 and TRBJ1-1, is EAGVAQSPRYKIIEKRQSVAFWCNPISGHATLYWYQQILGQGPKLLIQFQNNGVVDDSQLPKDRFSAERLKGVDSTLKIQPAKLEDSAVYLCASSLRGQTEAFFGQGTRLTVV.